This T cell receptor (beta chain) was retrieved from a study of shared clonotypes between healthy human individuals. Study conclusions and caveats: Naive subsets usually exceeded memory subsets in estimated richness.

V shed 6 bases and J shed 5 bases, with 13 bases lying between them. CDR3 length: 13 amino acids. CDR1 and CDR2 (germline): MNHEY, SVGAGI. Libraries were prepared by immunoSEQ multiplex PCR; TCRdb keeps only in-frame clonotypes and omits some of them. The table lists around 1.5 million clones, 98% of them singletons, with roughly 0.42% in the top ten. On this clone: Its antigen is unidentified.

The sequenced sample consisted of naive CD4+ T cells sorted from blood. Subset noted: CD45RA+ positively selected. The rearrangement uses TRBV6-5 and TRBJ1-2; D is perhaps TRBD1 (6 bases). This receptor was obtained from a man under 40 in good health. The CDR3 reads CASRKTGLYGYTF. The CDR3 nucleotides are TGTGCCAGCAGGAAGACAGGCCTATATGGCTACACCTTC.